A single sample is the source of the 32 T cell receptor beta chains below, sequenced in a study of T cell repertoires in cytomegalovirus infection. The antigens of these receptors remain unknown. TCRdb ran MiXCR on the reads and lists one entry per CDR3 protein. This sample has 650,000 to 900,000 distinct CDR3 sequences, with around 29% found just once. The specimen comprised cultured CD8+ T cells from PBMCs, sampled from culture after CMV antigen stimulation. The receptors shown here come from a human donor in good health (CMV status not recorded). Some clones in this sample may be carry-over from other donors' samples.

This clonotype was recorded at least ten times. The CDR3 DNA reads as TGTGCCAGCAGCTTAGCCGGCAGTCAGCCCCAGCATTTT. This codes for CASSLAGSQPQHF. The chain links TRBV7-6 to TRBJ1-5, with no clear D. Germline V gives CDR1 SGHVS, CDR2 FNYEAQ. The germline V and J ends were trimmed by 0 bases and 6 bases, with 6 bases remaining between them. The CDR3 is 13 amino acids.

This clonotype was seen a few times. V is TRBV4-1 and J is TRBJ2-5; D is undetermined. V was cut by 0 bases and J by 2 bases, with 10 bases left in between. Germline CDR1 and CDR2: MGHRA and YSYEKL. The CDR3 is made up of 15 amino acids. The CDR3 spells CASSQDFGIQETQYF. The CDR3 DNA is TGCGCCAGCAGCCAAGATTTTGGGATACAAGAGACCCAGTACTTC.

The table lists this clonotype with a few counts. The rearrangement uses TRBV19 and TRBJ1-1; 7 positions agree with TRBD1. The CDR3 extends over 13 amino acids. V was clipped by 5 bases and J by 6 bases; unmatched bases: 6. The V gene's germline CDR1 is LNHDA and CDR2 SQIVND (reference sequence). The CDR3 region is CASSPLGQAEAFF. The CDR3 nucleotides are TGTGCCAGTAGTCCGCTTGGACAGGCTGAAGCTTTCTTT.

In this sample, this clonotype turned up many times. CDR3: CASSLFEGTGTGELFF. The DNA for the CDR3 is TGTGCCAGCAGCTTATTCGAGGGGACGGGAACCGGGGAGCTGTTTTTT. The V and J genes are TRBV7-8 and TRBJ2-2, with D perhaps given as TRBD1 or TRBD2 (5 bases each). V was trimmed by 2 bases and J by 5 bases, leaving 15 bases between them. The germline V gene encodes CDR1 SGHVS and CDR2 FQNEAQ. The CDR3 loop spans 16 amino acids.

This clonotype was detected many times. This chain uses TRBV7-8 with TRBJ2-2; TRBD1 is a possible D gene (5 bases). CDR3 length: 14 residues. Deletions cut 5 bases from V and 0 bases from J, with 7 bases between. Germline values: CDR1 SGHVS, CDR2 FQNEAQ. The CDR3 coding sequence is TGTGCCAGCAGCGGCAGGGCGAACACCGGGGAGCTGTTTTTT. This sequence encodes CASSGRANTGELFF.

This clonotype was counted between two and nine times. The chain joins TRBV6-6 to TRBJ1-1; 9 nucleotides match TRBD1. V lost 6 bases and J lost 6; bases outside the gene matches: 5. Germline V gene lookup returns CDR1 MNHNY and CDR2 SVGAGI (reference sequence). The CDR3 sequence is 13 residues long. The CDR3 reads CASSRDRDPEAFF. Written as DNA, the CDR3 is TGTGCCAGCAGCAGGGACAGGGACCCTGAAGCTTTCTTT.

This clonotype was picked up a small number of times. The chain links TRBV7-6 to TRBJ2-3, with D tentatively TRBD1 (6 bases). CDR3 size: 17 residues. With 5 bases removed from V and 0 bases from J, the gap between germline ends came to 18 bases. Germline CDR1 and CDR2: SGHVS and FNYEAQ. The chain's CDR3 is CASSPLILGASTDTQYF. The CDR3 region has the DNA TGTGCCAGCAGCCCCCTAATCTTGGGGGCGAGCACAGATACGCAGTATTTT.

This clonotype turned up a few times. V gene TRBV9 combines with J gene TRBJ1-3, with a tentative D call TRBD1 (6 bases). Germline V gene data show CDR1 as SGDLS and CDR2 as YYNGEE. Deletions cut 2 bases from V and 0 bases from J, with 21 bases between. The CDR3 has 19 residues. DNA for the CDR3: TGTGCCAGCAGCGTCCCTACGGACAGTGCCTTGTACTCTGGAAACACCATATATTTT. This gives the protein CASSVPTDSALYSGNTIYF.

The J gene is TRBJ1-5, the V gene TRBV4-1, with D tentatively TRBD1 (5 bases). The CDR3 runs to 16 residues. V lost 0 bases and J 3 bases, leaving 12 bases between the germline ends. Germline CDR1 MGHRA, CDR2 YSYEKL. The CDR3 DNA is TGCGCCAGCAGCCAAGATGCGGGGGGATACAATCAGCCCCAGCATTTT. Translating gives CASSQDAGGYNQPQHF.

This clonotype was detected only a few times. The chain has TRBV6-1 and TRBJ2-4; a weak D match, TRBD1 (6 bases). The V and J ends lost 3 bases and 7 bases respectively, with 7 bases between them. Germline V CDR1 and CDR2: MNHNS, SASEGT. CDR3 size: 12 residues. The CDR3 sequence is CASSDTGNIQYF. CDR3 nucleotides: TGTGCCAGCAGTGACACAGGGAACATTCAGTACTTC.

The table lists this clonotype with many counts. CDR3 nucleotide sequence: TGTGCCAGCAGCTTACCGGGACAGCAACTAACCGGGGAGCTGTTTTTT. Protein sequence: CASSLPGQQLTGELFF. This rearrangement joins TRBV7-2 to TRBJ2-2, with 7 bases identical to TRBD1. The germline CDR1 and CDR2 sequences are SGHTA and FQGNSA. The length of the CDR3 is 16 residues. Germline trimming cut 2 bases from V and 5 bases from J; bases unmatched to any gene: 8.

The rearrangement uses TRBV6-1 and TRBJ2-2; D is unclear. Germline CDR1 MNHNS, CDR2 SASEGT. V shed 7 bases and J shed 7 bases, with 19 bases lying between them. This CDR3 is built from 15 residues. The CDR3 DNA is TGTGCCAGCACCCCCTGGGCAGGTAGGGTCGGGGAGCTGTTTTTT. It specifies CASTPWAGRVGELFF.

Concerning this clonotype: This may come from a read error, since a much larger clone is one base off. V is TRBV11-1 and J is TRBJ2-3; D unresolved. Between the trimmed V and J ends, which lost 1 base and 0 bases, there was a span of 5 bases. The CDR3 is made up of 14 amino acids. Germline V gene lookup returns CDR1 SGHAT and CDR2 FQDESV (reference sequence). CDR3 nucleotide sequence: TGTGCCAGCAGCTTAGTACTAAGCACAGATACGCAGTATTTT. Translated: CASSLVLSTDTQYF.

This CDR3 reads CASSFGGGVGSPLHF. DNA of the CDR3: TGTGCCAGCAGTTTTGGAGGGGGGGTAGGGTCACCCCTCCACTTT. The chain has TRBV27 and TRBJ1-6, with D tentatively TRBD1 (6 bases). The germline V gene has CDR1 MNHEY and CDR2 SMNVEV (reference sequence). The CDR3 length is 15 residues. The V end was cut by 3 bases, the J end by 10 bases, with 16 bases between.

This clonotype was observed a few times. The rearrangement joins TRBV29-1 to TRBJ2-5, with TRBD1 matching 11 bases. Germline V gives CDR1 SQVTM, CDR2 ANQGSEA. This CDR3 contains 15 residues. V was clipped by 8 bases and J by 0 bases; unmatched bases: 8. CDR3 loop: CSTRDRGTYQETQYF. Written as DNA, the CDR3 is TGCAGCACCCGGGACAGGGGGACGTACCAAGAGACCCAGTACTTC.

V is TRBV4-1 and J is TRBJ2-6; D call uncertain. The CDR3 is 16 residues long. The V end lost 3 bases, the J end lost 0 bases, and 9 bases lay between the germline ends. Per the germline V gene, CDR1 is MGHRA and CDR2 is YSYEKL. CDR3 sequence: CASSHPHSSGANVLTF. The CDR3 coding sequence is TGCGCCAGCAGCCATCCCCACAGCTCTGGGGCCAACGTCCTGACTTTC.

V and J are TRBV6-6 and TRBJ2-1; TRBD2 aligns across 8 bases. CDR1 and CDR2 (germline): MNHNY, SVGAGI (reference sequence). The V segment lost 0 bases and the J segment 6 bases; nucleotides outside the gene matches: 10. The CDR3 is 17 amino acids. The CDR3 protein is CASSYSRAGGPGNEQFF. CDR3 in DNA: TGTGCCAGCAGTTACTCAAGGGCGGGGGGCCCTGGCAATGAGCAGTTCTTC.

This clonotype was recorded at least ten times. The rearrangement links TRBV7-8 to TRBJ2-1, with D perhaps TRBD1 or TRBD2 (6 bases each). The germline CDR1 and CDR2 sequences are SGHVS and FQNEAQ. Deletions cut 5 bases from V and 2 bases from J, with 10 bases between. The CDR3 consists of 14 residues. CDR3 protein: CASSVGGTYNEQFF. CDR3 in DNA: TGTGCCAGCAGCGTGGGGGGCACCTACAATGAGCAGTTCTTC.

At least ten counts were recorded for this clonotype. V gene TRBV7-2 combines with J gene TRBJ1-1, with 8 positions matching TRBD1. V lost 5 bases and J lost 0; bases outside the gene matches: 5. In germline, CDR1 is SGHTA, CDR2 FQGNSA. The CDR3 consists of 15 residues. CDR3: CASSPRTGMNTEAFF. The CDR3 nucleotides are TGTGCCAGCAGCCCTCGGACAGGGATGAACACTGAAGCTTTCTTT.

The rearrangement links TRBV7-8 to TRBJ2-1; TRBD1 is a possible D gene (6 bases). Germline-derived CDR1 and CDR2 are SGHVS and FQNEAQ. This CDR3 has 13 residues. The CDR3 here is CATATGWYNEQFF. CDR3 bases: TGTGCTACAGCCACAGGGTGGTACAATGAGCAGTTCTTC.

The rearrangement uses TRBV12-3 or TRBV12-4 and TRBJ1-2; TRBD1 is a possible D gene (6 bases). V was cut by 5 bases and J by 6 bases, with 13 bases left in between. This CDR3 is built from 13 residues. For the CDR3, the DNA is TGTGCCAGCAGTGTTACAGGGACTGATGGCTACACCTTC. Encoded protein: CASSVTGTDGYTF.

The V and J genes are TRBV6-5 and TRBJ2-7, with 8 bases matching TRBD2. Per the germline V gene, CDR1 is MNHEY and CDR2 is SVGAGI. This CDR3 is 14 amino acids long. Trimming took 3 bases from V and 3 from J; bases not matched to a gene: 4. CDR3 region: CASSYSGESYEQYV. The CDR3 DNA is TGTGCCAGCAGTTATAGCGGGGAAAGCTACGAGCAGTACGTC.

V is TRBV15 and J is TRBJ1-1; D is uncertain. Trimming removed 0 bases at V and 5 bases at J, with 7 bases between. Per the germline V gene, CDR1 is LNHNV and CDR2 is YYDKDF (reference sequence). This CDR3 region has 13 residues. DNA of the CDR3: TGTGCCACCAGCAGAGAGCTGATAACTGAAGCTTTCTTT. Its protein product is CATSRELITEAFF.

The chain combines TRBV6-6 with TRBJ1-2, with a weak D call TRBD1 (5 bases). This CDR3 is 13 amino acids long. Trimming removed 11 bases at V and 3 bases at J, with 16 bases between. CDR1 is MNHNY, CDR2 SVGAGI, per germline (reference sequence). CDR3 nucleotides: TGTGCCGGCACCGGTGGAGGGGACTATGGCTACACCTTC. Translating gives CAGTGGGDYGYTF.

This clonotype showed up just a few times. The CDR3 nucleotides are TGTGCCAGCAGTTACTCGAAGCAGGCGGGGAACATTCAGTACTTC. Translation: CASSYSKQAGNIQYF. The J gene is TRBJ2-4, the V gene TRBV6-2 or TRBV6-3; D might be TRBD2 (6 bases). The CDR3 has 15 amino acids. V was cut by 0 bases and J by 7 bases, with 13 bases left in between. Germline V gives CDR1 MNHEY, CDR2 SVGEGT.

The CDR3 loop reads CATSVLKSSYNEQFF. The CDR3 bases are TGTGCCACCAGCGTCTTAAAGAGCTCCTACAATGAGCAGTTCTTC. The chain carries TRBV15 and TRBJ2-1; unclear D gene. The CDR3 length is 15 residues. V lost 5 bases, J lost 0 bases, and 11 bases lay in between. Germline V CDR1 and CDR2: LNHNV, YYDKDF (reference sequence).

A few counts support this clonotype. V is TRBV20-1 and J is TRBJ2-1; 9 bases are shared with TRBD2. CDR1 and CDR2 (germline): DFQATT, SNEGSKA (reference sequence). The ends lost 6 bases at V and 4 bases at J; junction bases unmatched: 10. This CDR3 has 15 amino acids. The CDR3 sequence is CSARPRGGAYNEQFF. The CDR3 nucleotides read TGCAGTGCGCGACCCCGCGGGGGGGCATACAATGAGCAGTTCTTC.

The CDR3, as DNA: TGTGCTAGTGGTTCGTCTATGGGACAGGGGAACACTGAAGCTTTCTTT. It codes for CASGSSMGQGNTEAFF. The rearrangement uses TRBV12-5 and TRBJ1-1, with TRBD1 matching 9 bases. The germline V gene encodes CDR1 LGHNT and CDR2 FRNRAP. This CDR3 has 16 residues. The trim removed 4 bases at V and 1 base at J, leaving 7 bases unmatched. The complete variable domain, with remaining parts taken from reference TRBV12-5 and TRBJ1-1, reads DARVTQTPRHKVTEMGQEVTMRCQPILGHNTVFWYRQTMMQGLELLAYFRNRAPLDDSGMPKDRFSAEMPDATLATLKIQPSEPRDSAVYFCASGSSMGQGNTEAFFGQGTRLTVV.

This clonotype appeared a few times. The chain couples TRBV6-5 to TRBJ2-5; 7 positions agree with TRBD1. Germline V gene data show CDR1 as MNHEY and CDR2 as SVGAGI. CDR3 size: 13 residues. With V trimmed by 5 bases and J by 5 bases, 5 bases remained unmatched. The CDR3 loop is CASSRQGFETQYF. In DNA, the CDR3 is TGTGCCAGCAGTCGACAGGGTTTCGAGACCCAGTACTTC.

V usage is TRBV7-6 and J usage is TRBJ2-7; the match to TRBD1 covers 9 bases. There are 14 residues in the CDR3. The ends lost 1 base at V and 3 bases at J; junction bases unmatched: 1. Germline V lookup: CDR1 SGHVS, CDR2 FNYEAQ. Written as DNA, the CDR3 is TGTGCCAGCAGCTTAGTGGACAGGGGCTACGAGCAGTACTTC. Residues: CASSLVDRGYEQYF.

This chain links TRBV27 with TRBJ2-7; maybe TRBD1 (7 bases). CDR1 is MNHEY and CDR2 is SMNVEV in the germline V gene (reference sequence). The CDR3 consists of 14 residues. The ends were cut back, 5 bases at V and 4 bases at J, with 15 bases in the middle. CDR3 bases: TGTGCCAGCAGTCCCTCCCAGGGGGGTTACGAGCAGTACGTC. Protein sequence: CASSPSQGGYEQYV.

The chain recombines TRBV28 with TRBJ2-3; 8 nucleotides align to TRBD2. The V and J ends lost 5 bases and 2 bases, in that order; junction bases with no gene match: 9. The CDR3 has 16 amino acids. The germline gives CDR1 MDHEN, CDR2 SYDVKM. The CDR3 loop reads CASSRRSSGVTDTQYF. The CDR3 DNA follows: TGTGCCAGCAGTCGGCGTAGTAGCGGGGTCACAGATACGCAGTATTTT. The full variable domain, in which reference TRBV28 and TRBJ2-3 provide the parts outside the CDR3, is DVKVTQSSRYLVKRTGEKVFLECVQDMDHENMFWYRQDPGLGLRLIYFSYDVKMKEKGDIPEGYSVSREKKERFSLILESASTNQTSMYLCASSRRSSGVTDTQYFGPGTRLTVL.